Given below is one T cell receptor beta chain in context. Antigen: not known. CD8 cells regarded as naive lacked CD45RO, were positively chosen for CCR7, and omitted terminally differentiated effector memory CD45RA+ cells. This specimen comes from a study of shared clonotypes between healthy human individuals. Findings and limits, study-wide: On the whole, naive subsets had larger estimated richness than memory subsets had. Relative to their counterparts shared across all four donors, non-shared clonotypes exhibited diminished generation probabilities.

V shed 0 bases and J 5 bases; nucleotides not matched to a gene: 5. Germline CDR1 and CDR2: SGDLS and YYNGEE. This CDR3 has 15 amino acids. An assay was performed, and its level was deep. The method was immunoSEQ multiplex PCR; TCRdb's version includes in-frame clones alone and lacks a portion of them. Seen here are about 870,000 clones, over 90% observed once, and the top ten hold around 24%. The source of this sequence is a man aged 30 to 45 in good health. The chain couples TRBV9 to TRBJ2-3; 8 bases align to TRBD1. The sample consisted of naive CD8+ T cells sorted from blood. The CDR3: CASSVGLTGEDTQYF. CDR3 DNA: TGTGCCAGCAGCGTAGGTTTGACAGGGGAAGATACGCAGTATTTT.